These 11 T cell receptor beta chains came from one sample sequenced in a study of cytomegalovirus exposure and HLA in healthy donors (TCRdb year 2017). Receptor amplification or capture employed the immunoSEQ multiplex PCR assay. A mixture of 60 forward primers for TCR Vbeta segments and 13 reverse primers for TCR Jbeta segments was used in the multiplex PCR. Not all clones reach the TCRdb copy of this immuneACCESS table, which keeps in-frame sequences only. Checked studies attribute under half of the gap to unresolved V genes and leave the rest unexplained. This sample is represented by approximately 99,000 clones; 70% to 75% of them were singletons. The ten largest clones represent about 3.7% of the sample. Sequenced sample: PBMCs. The receptors were gathered from a man aged 35 to 55 in good health and CMV-seronegative.

The rearrangement uses TRBV29-1 and TRBJ1-2, with 7 bases aligning to TRBD1. The CDR3 covers 13 residues. Germline V CDR1 and CDR2: SQVTM, ANQGSEA. With V trimmed by 6 bases and J by 1 base, 5 bases remained unmatched. Here the CDR3 DNA reads TGCAGCGTCGGGGACAGCTTTAACTATGGCTACACCTTC. Its protein is CSVGDSFNYGYTF.

V usage is TRBV19 and J usage is TRBJ2-3, with TRBD2 as a possible D gene (6 bases). V shed 3 bases and J shed 6 bases, with 10 bases lying between them. CDR3 length: 13 residues. In germline, CDR1 is LNHDA, CDR2 SQIVND (reference sequence). The CDR3 protein is CASSMELADTQYF. DNA for the CDR3: TGTGCCAGTAGTATGGAGCTAGCGGATACGCAGTATTTT.

This sequence joins TRBV20-1 and TRBJ2-5, with 7 bases identical to TRBD1. The V and J ends lost 4 bases and 7 bases, in that order; junction bases with no gene match: 3. This CDR3 has 11 amino acids. Germline lookup yields CDR1 DFQATT and CDR2 SNEGSKA (reference sequence). Here the CDR3 reads CSATDRVTQYF. Written as DNA, the CDR3 is TGCAGTGCTACCGACAGGGTGACCCAGTACTTC.

The rearrangement links TRBV7-6 to TRBJ2-1; D not resolved. Germline loops: CDR1 SGHVS, CDR2 FNYEAQ. Trimming shortened V by 2 bases and J by 4 bases, and 6 bases separated the two germline ends. CDR3 length: 13 amino acids. CDR3 protein: CASSLWQYNEQFF. DNA for the CDR3: TGTGCCAGCAGCTTATGGCAATACAATGAGCAGTTCTTC. Supplemented by reference TRBV7-6 and TRBJ2-1, the full variable domain reads GAGVSQSPRYKVTKRGQDVALRCDPISGHVSLYWYRQALGQGPEFLTYFNYEAQQDKSGLPNDRFSAERPEGSISTLTIQRTEQRDSAMYRCASSLWQYNEQFFGPGTRLTVL.

The rearrangement links TRBV10-3 to TRBJ2-5, with 10 bases lining up with TRBD1. Germline V gene sequence: CDR1 ENHRY, CDR2 SYGVKD. V lost 3 bases to trimming and J lost 7 bases; unmatched junction nucleotides: 14. The CDR3 loop spans 17 amino acids. The DNA for the CDR3 is TGTGCCATCAGTGATGAGAGGGGGGACAGGGGAACGGGGACCCAGTACTTC. It codes for CAISDERGDRGTGTQYF.

The chain recombines TRBV5-4 with TRBJ2-2, with TRBD1 matching over 9 bases. The CDR3 is 16 residues long. The germline V gene has CDR1 SGHNT and CDR2 YYREEE (reference sequence). The trim removed 5 bases at V and 1 base at J, leaving 6 bases unmatched. This chain's CDR3 is CASSPPGQGNTGELFF. DNA for the CDR3: TGTGCCAGCAGTCCTCCGGGACAGGGGAACACCGGGGAGCTGTTTTTT.

This clone has just a few counts. The chain is built from TRBV6-5 and TRBJ1-1; possibly TRBD1 for D (5 bases). Germline V lookup: CDR1 MNHEY, CDR2 SVGAGI. The CDR3 consists of 15 residues. The V and J ends lost 4 bases and 1 base respectively, with 13 bases between them. The CDR3 coding sequence is TGTGCCAGCAGTTTCAGGGATTGGGGGAACACTGAAGCTTTCTTT. Its translation is CASSFRDWGNTEAFF.

This clone was counted between two and nine times. This chain joins TRBV4-3 and TRBJ1-2; 7 nucleotides match TRBD1. In germline, CDR1 is LGHNA, CDR2 YSLEER. The CDR3 loop spans 16 amino acids. After removal of 2 bases from V and 3 bases from J, the junction contained 9 bases not matched to a gene. Here the CDR3 reads CASSQRPGQIYYGYTF. The CDR3 DNA is TGCGCCAGCAGCCAACGTCCGGGACAGATCTACTATGGCTACACCTTC.

This rearrangement joins TRBV6-1 to TRBJ2-2, with 7 nucleotides matching TRBD2. The CDR3 consists of 16 residues. J gave up 4 bases and V 1 base, and 6 bases lay outside the gene matches. Germline V gives CDR1 MNHNS, CDR2 SASEGT. This chain's CDR3 is CASSEEAREGTGELFF. CDR3 DNA sequence: TGTGCCAGCAGTGAAGAGGCCAGGGAGGGCACCGGGGAGCTGTTTTTT.

This clone has a handful of counts. This likely comes from a read error, as the CDR3 has no conserved phenylalanine or tryptophan at its end. Because the CDR3's place on the DNA is in doubt, the DNA is left out and the CDR3 is given as listed by TCRdb. This chain uses TRBV29-1 with TRBJ1-2; the table's D call, TRBD1, has no DNA check behind it. Per the germline V gene, CDR1 is SQVTM and CDR2 is ANQGSEA. The CDR3 is 11 amino acids in total, end residues counted. Here the CDR3 reads CSVAAFYGYTV.

The genes are TRBV2 and TRBJ2-7; 9 nucleotides line up with TRBD1. Unmatched junction bases numbered 4, after V lost 1 base and J lost 6 bases. The CDR3 consists of 14 residues. CDR1 and CDR2 from the germline V gene are SNHLY and FYNNEI. CDR3 coding DNA: TGTGCCAGCAGTGAAGAACGGACAGGGGTCGAGCAGTACTTC. Protein: CASSEERTGVEQYF.